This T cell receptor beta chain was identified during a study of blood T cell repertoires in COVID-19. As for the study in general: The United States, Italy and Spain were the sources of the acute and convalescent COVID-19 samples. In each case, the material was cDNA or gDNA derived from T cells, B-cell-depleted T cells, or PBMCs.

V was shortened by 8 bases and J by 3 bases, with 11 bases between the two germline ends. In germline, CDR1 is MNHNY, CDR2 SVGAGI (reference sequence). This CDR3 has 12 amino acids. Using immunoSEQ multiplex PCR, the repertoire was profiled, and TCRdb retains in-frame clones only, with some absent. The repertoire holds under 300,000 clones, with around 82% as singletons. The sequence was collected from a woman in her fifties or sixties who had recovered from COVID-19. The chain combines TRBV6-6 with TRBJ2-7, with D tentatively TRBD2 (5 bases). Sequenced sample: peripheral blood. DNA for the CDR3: TGTGCCAGCGGAGGTATAGACTACGAGCAGTACTTC. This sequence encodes CASGGIDYEQYF.